The 30 T cell receptor beta chains reported below all come from one sample, sequenced in a study of T-cell reconstitution after alpha-beta-depleted transplantation in children. The library targeted TCRbeta and was prepared with unique molecular identifiers. Via MiXCR, TCRdb re-called the PCR reads, giving one row per CDR3 protein. Among some 830,000 distinct CDR3 sequences, 16% were seen once, and the ten largest hold just under 5%. The source material was PBMCs, mostly from graft donor cells, sampled 360 days after TCRalphabeta/CD19-depleted stem cell transplant. These receptors all come from a male patient younger than 18 who had a stem cell transplant for acute lymphoblastic leukemia, so the T cells may come from the graft donor.

This clonotype showed up just a few times. The rearrangement links TRBV6-1 to TRBJ2-5; D might be TRBD2 (6 bases). Trimming pared 7 bases from V and 5 bases from J, leaving 14 bases between. Germline V gene data show CDR1 as MNHNS and CDR2 as SASEGT. The CDR3 length is 13 residues. The CDR3 region is CASTRRELETQYF. CDR3 coding DNA: TGTGCCAGCACGCGGAGGGAGTTGGAGACCCAGTACTTC.

This clonotype was seen a handful of times. The chain links TRBV29-1 to TRBJ2-7, with 7 bases identical to TRBD1. Germline trimming cut 4 bases from V and 2 bases from J; bases unmatched to any gene: 8. CDR1 SQVTM and CDR2 ANQGSEA come from the germline V gene. CDR3 length equals 14 residues. CDR3 region: CSVAQDRAPYEQYF. In nucleotides, the CDR3 is TGCAGCGTTGCCCAAGACAGGGCTCCCTACGAGCAGTACTTC.

As concerns this clonotype: The missing conserved phenylalanine or tryptophan at the end of this CDR3 makes a read error likely. The genes are TRBV6-4 and TRBJ2-3; perhaps D is TRBD1 or TRBD2 (7 bases each). CDR1 MRHNA and CDR2 SNTAGT come from the germline V gene. The CDR3 loop spans 15 amino acids. V lost 2 bases and J 6 bases, leaving 15 bases between the germline ends. CDR3 protein: CASSDKGAGVDTQYL. CDR3 nucleotide sequence: TGTGCCAGCAGTGACAAGGGGGCGGGAGTGGATACGCAGTATTTA.

This clonotype was seen a handful of times. The rearrangement links TRBV5-1 to TRBJ2-3; the D is unclear. Trimming left V 9 bases short and J 1 base short, with 18 bases between. The CDR3 loop spans 15 amino acids. Germline assignment: CDR1 SGHRS and CDR2 YFSETQ. CDR3 sequence reads: CATSRRTDRTDTQYF. The CDR3 bases are TGCGCCACCTCTCGACGGACGGATCGCACAGATACGCAGTATTTT.

The chain links TRBV11-2 to TRBJ2-5, with TRBD2 identical over 8 bases. The CDR3 consists of 15 residues. The V gene end was trimmed by 3 bases and the J gene end by 4 bases; junction bases not matched to a gene: 7. Germline CDR1 is SGHAT and CDR2 is FQNNGV. The CDR3 spells CASSLLRGAGETQYF. The CDR3 DNA reads TGTGCCAGCAGCTTGTTGCGGGGGGCGGGAGAGACCCAGTACTTC.

The chain joins TRBV10-2 to TRBJ2-5; D is unclear. Trimming cost V 1 base and J 7 bases, with 10 bases left between them. Germline CDR1 WSHSY, CDR2 SAAADI. This CDR3 spans 13 amino acids. The CDR3 DNA is TGCGCCAGCAGTGAGTGGAGAGTGGGGACCCAGTACTTC. Translation gives CASSEWRVGTQYF.

This clonotype was recorded a few times. This chain links TRBV2 with TRBJ1-1; D gene unclear. This CDR3 has 13 residues. Germline CDR1 reads SNHLY; CDR2 reads FYNNEI. V lost 3 bases to trimming and J lost 4 bases, with 9 bases between them. The CDR3 here is CASSDERSTEAFF. The CDR3 DNA is TGTGCCAGCAGTGACGAGCGATCCACTGAAGCTTTCTTT.

This clonotype was detected many times. The chain links TRBV29-1 to TRBJ1-1; D call uncertain. CDR3 size: 13 residues. Germline lookup yields CDR1 SQVTM and CDR2 ANQGSEA. V lost 4 bases and J 5 bases, leaving 14 bases between the germline ends. CDR3 coding DNA: TGCAGCGTTGCCAGTGGCGTAGGAACTGAAGCTTTCTTT. This codes for CSVASGVGTEAFF.

This clonotype was found a few times. The rearrangement joins TRBV9 to TRBJ2-2; D may be TRBD2 (5 bases). The CDR3 is 14 amino acids. CDR1 is SGDLS, CDR2 YYNGEE, per germline. V was trimmed by 0 bases and J by 3 bases, leaving 6 bases between them. CDR3 amino acids: CASSVAADTGELFF. CDR3 sequence (DNA): TGTGCCAGCAGCGTAGCAGCGGACACCGGGGAGCTGTTTTTT.

This clonotype was detected only a few times. The chain links TRBV20-1 to TRBJ2-1; TRBD2 agrees at 9 bases. This CDR3 comprises 14 residues. The V gene's germline CDR1 is DFQATT and CDR2 SNEGSKA (reference sequence). V was clipped by 2 bases and J by 10 bases; unmatched bases: 9. The CDR3 nucleotides read TGCAGTGCTAGACTAGCGGGGCTTCGGGGGGAGCAGTTCTTC. It codes for CSARLAGLRGEQFF.

This clonotype was observed many times. J is TRBJ1-1 and V is TRBV15; TRBD1 aligns across 7 bases. The CDR3 spans 14 residues. The germline CDR1 and CDR2 sequences are LNHNV and YYDKDF (reference sequence). J lost 7 bases, V lost 3 bases, and 8 bases had no gene match. The CDR3: CATSSDRAQDEAFF. CDR3 sequence (DNA): TGTGCCACCAGCAGCGACAGGGCTCAGGATGAAGCTTTCTTT.

This clonotype has only a few counts. The CDR3: CASSNRLTPQETQYF. The CDR3 nucleotides read TGTGCCAGCAGTAACCGACTAACCCCCCAAGAGACCCAGTACTTC. The chain uses TRBV6-2 or TRBV6-3 and TRBJ2-5; tentatively, D is TRBD2 (5 bases). Trimming removed 5 bases from V and 1 base from J, with 14 bases in between. Germline V gene lookup returns CDR1 MNHEY and CDR2 SVGEGT. The CDR3 consists of 15 residues.

This chain links TRBV20-1 with TRBJ2-3; 10 bases align to TRBD2. J gave up 5 bases and V 4 bases, and 9 bases lay outside the gene matches. The CDR3 loop spans 15 amino acids. CDR1 and CDR2 from the germline V gene are DFQATT and SNEGSKA (reference sequence). The CDR3 DNA is TGCAGTGCTACCCTAGCGGGAGAGATTTTAGATACGCAGTATTTT. Its protein product is CSATLAGEILDTQYF.

This chain connects TRBV27 to TRBJ1-5; D is unresolved. The germline V and J ends were trimmed by 4 bases and 2 bases, with 18 bases remaining between them. CDR1 and CDR2 (germline): MNHEY, SMNVEV (reference sequence). There are 17 residues in the CDR3. CDR3 in DNA: TGTGCCAGCAGTTCACCCCGGGCCGGCGGTCGCAATCAGCCCCAGCATTTT. Amino acid sequence: CASSSPRAGGRNQPQHF.

This clonotype was counted many times. The rearrangement joins TRBV20-1 to TRBJ2-5, with TRBD1 matching 7 bases. Germline V gene lookup returns CDR1 DFQATT and CDR2 SNEGSKA (reference sequence). Trimming took 4 bases from V and 12 from J; bases not matched to a gene: 23. The CDR3 is 16 residues long. The CDR3 region has the DNA TGCAGTGCTACCCGAGCTGGGGACAGTCCAACTGCTAGAGAGTACTTC. This codes for CSATRAGDSPTAREYF.

The chain combines TRBV12-3 or TRBV12-4 with TRBJ2-1; maybe TRBD1 (5 bases). The CDR3 sequence is 11 residues long. V gave up 3 bases and J gave up 12 bases, with 9 bases separating them. The CDR3 DNA reads as TGTGCCAGCAGTTTTCCCCAGGGGCAGTTCTTC. This gives the protein CASSFPQGQFF.

This rearrangement joins TRBV5-1 to TRBJ2-1; 7 nucleotides agree with TRBD2. The germline V gene encodes CDR1 SGHRS and CDR2 YFSETQ. This CDR3 comprises 12 residues. Losses at the gene ends were 6 bases for V and 9 bases for J; bases not matched to a gene: 6. The CDR3 spells CASKGEGSEQFF. For the CDR3, the DNA is TGCGCCAGCAAAGGGGAGGGAAGTGAGCAGTTCTTC.

This clonotype was seen only once. The chain employs TRBV18 and TRBJ2-7; TRBD1 aligns across 10 bases. The V gene end was trimmed by 4 bases and the J gene end by 4 bases; junction bases not matched to a gene: 10. The CDR3 spans 16 residues. Germline CDR1 KGHSH, CDR2 LQKENI. CDR3 sequence (DNA): TGTGCCAGCTCACGGGGGACAGGGGTCACGAGTTACGAGCAGTACTTC. Translation: CASSRGTGVTSYEQYF.

This clonotype was observed a handful of times. The chain joins TRBV5-1 to TRBJ1-5, with D tentatively TRBD1 (6 bases). Germline CDR1 SGHRS, CDR2 YFSETQ. The V gene lost 4 bases and the J gene lost 4 bases, with 9 bases spanning the gap. CDR3 length: 13 residues. CDR3 sequence reads: CASSSGQNQPQHF. The CDR3 bases are TGCGCCAGCAGCAGCGGACAGAATCAGCCCCAGCATTTT.

This chain connects TRBV12-5 to TRBJ1-1; 10 bases align to TRBD1. This CDR3 has 16 amino acids. Germline V gene sequence: CDR1 LGHNT, CDR2 FRNRAP. Trimming removed 1 base from V and 1 base from J; junction bases left unmatched: 3. For the CDR3, the DNA is TGTGCTAGTGGTTTGGGGGGACAGGGGACGAACACTGAAGCTTTCTTT. Translated: CASGLGGQGTNTEAFF.

This clonotype has more than one count but fewer than ten. The genes are TRBV18 and TRBJ2-2; D is perhaps TRBD1 (6 bases). V lost 1 base, J lost 2 bases, and 20 bases lay in between. In germline, CDR1 is KGHSH, CDR2 LQKENI. This CDR3 contains 19 residues. CDR3 coding DNA: TGTGCCAGCTCACCACGGCGCTTCGTCCGGGACAAAAACACCGGGGAGCTGTTTTTT. It translates to CASSPRRFVRDKNTGELFF. The whole variable domain, remainder taken from reference TRBV18 and TRBJ2-2, is NAGVMQNPRHLVRRRGQEARLRCSPMKGHSHVYWYRQLPEEGLKFMVYLQKENIIDESGMPKERFSAEFPKEGPSILRIQQVVRGDSAAYFCASSPRRFVRDKNTGELFFGEGSRLTVL.

This clonotype was seen only a few times. The chain employs TRBV7-3 and TRBJ2-1; the match to TRBD2 covers 10 bases. Trimming at V came to 6 bases and at J to 4 bases, leaving 6 bases not matched to a gene. The germline V gene has CDR1 SGHTA and CDR2 FQGTGA. The CDR3 has 15 residues. CDR3: CASSYTSGKYNEQFF. CDR3 nucleotide sequence: TGTGCCAGCAGTTACACTAGCGGGAAGTACAATGAGCAGTTCTTC. Together with reference TRBV7-3 and TRBJ2-1, the CDR3 gives the full variable domain: GAGVSQTPSNKVTEKGKYVELRCDPISGHTALYWYRQSLGQGPEFLIYFQGTGAADDSGLPNDRFFAVRPEGSVSTLKIQRTERGDSAVYLCASSYTSGKYNEQFFGPGTRLTVL.

In DNA, the CDR3 is TGTGCCTCCTGCCAAGATCTTGGACTAGCGGGGGACAATGAGCAGTTCTTC. This sequence encodes CASCQDLGLAGDNEQFF. The chain has TRBV3-1 and TRBJ2-1; TRBD2 matches 13 bases. This CDR3 contains 17 residues. Germline V gives CDR1 LGHDT, CDR2 YNNKEL (reference sequence). After removal of 11 bases from V and 5 bases from J, the junction contained 15 bases not matched to a gene.

The CDR3 DNA reads as TGCGCCAGCAGCCAAGCCCGACAGGGGGCGGGCACTGAAGCTTTCTTT. This gives the protein CASSQARQGAGTEAFF. V gene TRBV4-1 combines with J gene TRBJ1-1; 10 positions match TRBD1. CDR3 size: 16 residues. Germline V gene lookup returns CDR1 MGHRA and CDR2 YSYEKL. V shed 1 base, J shed 4 bases, and the junction held 6 bases outside the gene matches.

This clonotype was counted a few times. This chain uses TRBV27 with TRBJ2-3; no clear D. V dropped 5 bases and J dropped 0 bases, with 6 bases sitting between them. Germline CDR1 reads MNHEY; CDR2 reads SMNVEV (reference sequence). The CDR3 has 13 amino acids. The CDR3 here is CASSHHSTDTQYF. CDR3 nucleotide sequence: TGTGCCAGCAGTCACCATAGCACAGATACGCAGTATTTT.

This clonotype was found a few times. J is TRBJ2-3 and V is TRBV5-1; 10 bases align to TRBD1. Germline CDR1 and CDR2: SGHRS and YFSETQ. Trimming took 4 bases from V and 3 from J; bases not matched to a gene: 5. The CDR3 is made up of 15 amino acids. CDR3 bases: TGCGCCAGCAGCGACGGACAGGGGGGAACAGATACGCAGTATTTT. Amino acid sequence: CASSDGQGGTDTQYF.

The chain links TRBV12-3 or TRBV12-4 to TRBJ2-2; D possibly uses TRBD1 or TRBD2 (5 bases each). The CDR3 is made up of 16 amino acids. Trimming removed 8 bases from V and 2 bases from J, with 18 bases in between. The CDR3 nucleotides are TGTGCCAGCTATAAACGGGGCGGACCTAACACCGGGGAGCTGTTTTTT. Its translation is CASYKRGGPNTGELFF.

The chain links TRBV4-2 to TRBJ2-7, with 13 bases aligning to TRBD2. This CDR3 has 15 residues. CDR1 LGHNA and CDR2 YNFKEQ come from the germline V gene. The junction had 8 bases not matched to a gene; V was cut back by 5 bases and J by 7 bases. CDR3 residues: CASSAGLAGEEEQYF. The CDR3 DNA reads as TGTGCCAGCAGCGCAGGACTAGCGGGAGAAGAAGAGCAGTACTTC.

This clonotype turned up a few times. This chain links TRBV27 with TRBJ2-1, with unresolved D. The CDR3 length is 18 residues. The V gene's germline CDR1 is MNHEY and CDR2 SMNVEV (reference sequence). Trimming cost V 1 base and J 0 bases, with 16 bases left between them. CDR3 in DNA: TGTGCCAGCAGTTTATTGGGCAGCCAATCCTCCTCCTACAATGAGCAGTTCTTC. Protein product: CASSLLGSQSSSYNEQFF.

The V gene is TRBV5-1, the J gene TRBJ2-3; D is uncertain. The CDR3 consists of 12 residues. Trimming removed 4 bases from V and 12 bases from J, with 15 bases in between. Germline V gene sequence: CDR1 SGHRS, CDR2 YFSETQ. CDR3 sequence reads: CASSPGEAPQYF. CDR3 coding DNA: TGCGCCAGCAGCCCCGGAGAGGCCCCCCAGTATTTT.